This entry lists 2 T cell receptor beta chains sequenced from one sample in a study of blood T cell repertoires in COVID-19. This table comes from immunoSEQ multiplex PCR, and its TCRdb copy is limited to in-frame clones, with some not included. In the table there are under 350,000 clones, about 86% of which are singletons. The specimen was PBMCs or T cells enriched from blood (not recorded which). The receptors here all came from a middle-aged woman with acute COVID-19.

The genes are TRBV19 and TRBJ2-1; 7 bases map to TRBD1. The CDR3 runs to 13 residues. The germline V gene has CDR1 LNHDA and CDR2 SQIVND (reference sequence). V trimming: 3 bases; J trimming: 4 bases; junction bases outside the gene matches: 0. The DNA of the CDR3 is TGTGCCAGTAGTATGACAGGGTACAATGAGCAGTTCTTC. Its translation: CASSMTGYNEQFF.

The chain combines TRBV12-3 or TRBV12-4 with TRBJ1-3; D gene unclear. The CDR3 length is 12 residues. V dropped 7 bases and J dropped 6 bases, with 10 bases sitting between them. This CDR3 reads CASTARENTIYF. The CDR3 DNA reads TGTGCCAGCACCGCTCGAGAAAACACCATATATTTT.